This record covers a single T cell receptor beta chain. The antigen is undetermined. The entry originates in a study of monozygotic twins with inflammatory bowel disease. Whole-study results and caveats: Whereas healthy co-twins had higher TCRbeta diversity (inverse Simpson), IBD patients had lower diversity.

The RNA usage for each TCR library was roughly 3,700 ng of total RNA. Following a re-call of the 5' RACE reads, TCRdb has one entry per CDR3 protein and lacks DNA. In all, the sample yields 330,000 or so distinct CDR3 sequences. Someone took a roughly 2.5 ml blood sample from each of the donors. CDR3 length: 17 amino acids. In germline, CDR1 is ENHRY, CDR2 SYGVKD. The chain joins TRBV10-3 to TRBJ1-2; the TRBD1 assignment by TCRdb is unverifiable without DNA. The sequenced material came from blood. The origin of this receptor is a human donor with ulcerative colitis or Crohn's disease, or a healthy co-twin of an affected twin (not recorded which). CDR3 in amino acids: CAISEPAAPGQGYGYTF.